This TCR beta chain was profiled in a study of blood T cell repertoires in COVID-19. Across the whole study: Both acute and convalescent COVID-19 samples were obtained from the United States, Italy and Spain.

The CDR3 is 15 amino acids. Trimming stripped 1 base from V and 4 bases from J, with 10 bases between. CDR1 MNHEY and CDR2 SVGEGT come from the germline V gene. In the authors' methods: Researchers report that nucleated cell counts were estimated from reference gene primer amplification. Profiling relied on immunoSEQ multiplex PCR, and the TCRdb table lists in-frame clones only, not all of them. From that table come the V and J calls and clone size; the DNA was used to work out D and trimming. This table has 70,000 to 90,000 clones, approximately 85% appearing once. This receptor was identified in a human donor in a cohort sampled during active COVID-19. The specimen was peripheral blood. The chain is built from TRBV6-2 or TRBV6-3 and TRBJ2-2; D not certain. The CDR3 sequence is CASSYLLVTTGELFF. CDR3 bases: TGTGCCAGCAGTTACTTGCTAGTTACCACCGGGGAGCTGTTTTTT.